Given below is one TCR beta chain in context. Its antigen is not identified. At deep level, the assay was performed. Profiling relied on immunoSEQ multiplex PCR, and the TCRdb table lists in-frame clones only, not all of them. The sample contains fewer than 650,000 clones, about 82% of which appear only once. The sample originates from a study of shared clonotypes between healthy human individuals. Notes on the study in general: Researchers sampled blood only, noting tissue repertoires likely differ. A limitation of the genetic and exposure-history diversity represented arose from few donors.

Genomic DNA for unsorted samples was obtained from approximately 100 million PBMCs. The receptor was derived from a woman aged 40 to 55 in good health. Some clones in this sample may be carry-over from other donors' samples. Material: PBMCs.

CDR3 nucleotide sequence: TGTGCCACCAGCAGGGACAGGGGGATTTCCGAGCAGTACTTC. This encodes CATSRDRGISEQYF. The J gene is TRBJ2-7, the V gene TRBV15, with 10 bases identical to TRBD1. CDR1 is LNHNV and CDR2 is YYDKDF in the germline V gene (reference sequence). CDR3 length equals 14 residues. The junction had 5 bases not matched to a gene; V was cut back by 3 bases and J by 6 bases. The variable domain in full, with the rest retrieved from reference TRBV15 and TRBJ2-7, is DAMVIQNPRYQVTQFGKPVTLSCSQTLNHNVMYWYQQKSSQAPKLLFHYYDKDFNNEADTPDNFQSRRPNTSFCFLDIRSPGLGDTAMYLCATSRDRGISEQYFGPGTRLTVT.